The 15 T cell receptor beta chains below come from one sample, sequenced in a study of T cell repertoires in cytomegalovirus infection. TCRdb passed the reads through MiXCR, listing each CDR3 protein once. The data show about 740,000 distinct CDR3 sequences, with less than 40% seen just once and under 3.5% held by the top ten. Sequenced material: PBMCs. The receptors derive from a human donor in good health (CMV status not recorded). Some clones in this sample may be carry-over from other donors' samples.

This clonotype has more than one count but fewer than ten. The CDR3 region is CASSYREASSYEQYF. In nucleotides, the CDR3 is TGTGCCAGCAGTTATAGGGAAGCTTCCTCCTACGAGCAGTACTTC. The chain combines TRBV6-2 or TRBV6-3 with TRBJ2-7; D is ambiguous. In germline, CDR1 is MNHEY, CDR2 SVGEGT. The CDR3 has 15 amino acids. The germline V and J ends were trimmed by 3 bases and 0 bases, with 12 bases remaining between them.

This clonotype appeared many times. This rearrangement joins TRBV5-5 to TRBJ1-1; D possibly corresponds to TRBD1 (6 bases). V was pared by 2 bases and J by 4 bases, with 9 bases between. The CDR3 runs to 13 residues. Germline CDR1 is SGHKS and CDR2 is YYEKEE (reference sequence). The CDR3 region has the DNA TGTGCCAGCAGCTTCACAGGGTCCACTGAAGCTTTCTTT. Translated, it gives CASSFTGSTEAFF.

The table lists this clonotype with a few counts. The chain couples TRBV28 to TRBJ2-3; perhaps TRBD2 as D (5 bases). Per the germline V gene, CDR1 is MDHEN and CDR2 is SYDVKM. The CDR3 covers 12 residues. The V end lost 8 bases, the J end lost 1 base, and 7 bases lay between the germline ends. The CDR3 DNA sequence: TGTGCCAGCCTTAGCGGCACAGATACGCAGTATTTT. Its protein product is CASLSGTDTQYF. Variable domain in full (rest from reference TRBV28 and TRBJ2-3): DVKVTQSSRYLVKRTGEKVFLECVQDMDHENMFWYRQDPGLGLRLIYFSYDVKMKEKGDIPEGYSVSREKKERFSLILESASTNQTSMYLCASLSGTDTQYFGPGTRLTVL.

The rearrangement links TRBV12-3 or TRBV12-4 to TRBJ2-1; 10 nucleotides agree with TRBD1. CDR3 length: 16 amino acids. The trim removed 6 bases at V and 4 bases at J, leaving 9 bases unmatched. The CDR3 is CASSYRQDRGYNEQFF. The CDR3 bases are TGTGCCAGCAGCTACCGCCAGGACAGGGGGTACAATGAGCAGTTCTTC.

The table lists this clonotype with a few counts. CDR3 region: CASSLDRQGANGYTF. In nucleotides, the CDR3 is TGTGCCAGCAGCTTAGACCGACAGGGGGCAAATGGCTACACCTTC. V is TRBV7-6 and J is TRBJ1-2, with TRBD1 matching 10 bases. The CDR3 covers 15 residues. V lost 1 base to trimming and J lost 6 bases; unmatched junction nucleotides: 5. CDR1 SGHVS and CDR2 FNYEAQ come from the germline V gene. Filled out from reference TRBV7-6 and TRBJ1-2, the complete variable domain reads GAGVSQSPRYKVTKRGQDVALRCDPISGHVSLYWYRQALGQGPEFLTYFNYEAQQDKSGLPNDRFSAERPEGSISTLTIQRTEQRDSAMYRCASSLDRQGANGYTFGSGTRLTVV.

The chain links TRBV7-8 to TRBJ1-4; TRBD1 matches 7 bases. Trimming removed 3 bases from V and 3 bases from J; junction bases left unmatched: 19. Germline assignment: CDR1 SGHVS and CDR2 FQNEAQ. The CDR3 is 20 residues long. The CDR3 loop is CASSFRQWSVEGAANEKLFF. The DNA of the CDR3 is TGTGCCAGCAGCTTTAGACAGTGGAGTGTGGAGGGGGCAGCTAATGAAAAACTGTTTTTT. Based on the CDR3 plus reference TRBV7-8 and TRBJ1-4, the full variable domain is GAGVSQSPRYKVAKRGQDVALRCDPISGHVSLFWYQQALGQGPEFLTYFQNEAQLDKSGLPSDRFFAERPEGSVSTLKIQRTQQEDSAVYLCASSFRQWSVEGAANEKLFFGSGTQLSVL.

To note about this clonotype: One junction end does not reproduce the germline sequence, and a read error may be involved. The DNA of the CDR3 is TGTGCCATCAGTTTACAATTAACCTATGTCTCCACCTTC. Translated, it gives CAISLQLTYVSTF. The J gene is TRBJ1-2, the V gene TRBV28; D remains unclear. Per the germline V gene, CDR1 is MDHEN and CDR2 is SYDVKM. This CDR3 has 13 amino acids.

This clonotype was recorded many times. The chain combines TRBV20-1 with TRBJ2-1; tentative D call: TRBD2 (5 bases). V gave up 6 bases and J gave up 10 bases, with 22 bases separating them. Germline V gene lookup returns CDR1 DFQATT and CDR2 SNEGSKA (reference sequence). CDR3 length: 14 amino acids. DNA of the CDR3: TGCAGTGCGGCACAGCGGTCCTGGCCTGGAGAGCAGTTCTTC. This gives the protein CSAAQRSWPGEQFF.

This clonotype appeared a few times. V usage is TRBV6-2 or TRBV6-3 and J usage is TRBJ2-2; D assignment may be TRBD1 or TRBD2 (5 bases each). Trimming shortened V by 6 bases and J by 5 bases, and 10 bases separated the two germline ends. This CDR3 spans 13 amino acids. Germline V lookup: CDR1 MNHEY, CDR2 SVGEGT. The chain's CDR3 is CASSRDETGELFF. CDR3 in DNA: TGTGCCAGCAGCCGGGACGAGACCGGGGAGCTGTTTTTT.

The chain combines TRBV11-2 with TRBJ2-5; possible D gene TRBD2, 6 bases. The CDR3 consists of 13 residues. V was pared by 2 bases and J by 5 bases, with 9 bases between. Germline V gene lookup returns CDR1 SGHAT and CDR2 FQNNGV. CDR3: CASSLWEVETQYF. In DNA form, the CDR3 reads TGTGCCAGCAGCTTATGGGAGGTGGAGACCCAGTACTTC.

The sample holds a few counts of this clonotype. This rearrangement joins TRBV29-1 to TRBJ2-2; D is ambiguous. The V and J ends lost 4 bases and 5 bases respectively, with 14 bases between them. The CDR3 contains 14 residues. Looked up from germline, CDR1 is SQVTM and CDR2 is ANQGSEA. This chain's CDR3 is CSVAQSQKTGELFF. The CDR3 bases are TGCAGCGTTGCGCAATCGCAGAAAACCGGGGAGCTGTTTTTT.

As regards this clonotype: One end of the junction fails to match germline, which may point to a read error. The J gene is TRBJ1-5, the V gene TRBV7-6, with a possible D match to TRBD1 (6 bases). The CDR3 loop spans 12 amino acids. From germline, CDR1 is SGHVS and CDR2 FNYEAQ. The CDR3 nucleotides are TGTGCAAGCAGCTTAGGGGGTCAGCCCACGCATTTT. This sequence encodes CASSLGGQPTHF.

This clonotype was seen only once. The gene calls are TRBV7-8 and TRBJ1-6; D uncertain. V lost 2 bases and J 9 bases, leaving 11 bases between the germline ends. Germline CDR1 and CDR2: SGHVS and FQNEAQ. The CDR3 covers 14 residues. CDR3 residues: CASSLNSPTSPLHF. For the CDR3, the DNA is TGTGCCAGCAGCTTAAACAGCCCTACTTCACCCCTCCACTTT.

This clonotype was seen more than once but under ten times. This rearrangement joins TRBV2 to TRBJ2-1; D is uncertain. This CDR3 region has 11 residues. CDR1 SNHLY and CDR2 FYNNEI come from the germline V gene. Trimming removed 11 bases at V and 8 bases at J, with 13 bases between. CDR3 sequence (DNA): TGTGCCTGGGAAAAATTCGATGAGCAGTTCTTC. Translated, it gives CAWEKFDEQFF.

This clonotype has a handful of counts. V usage is TRBV6-8 and J usage is TRBJ2-5, with D perhaps matching TRBD1 or TRBD2 (5 bases each). CDR3 length: 14 amino acids. V lost 0 bases to trimming and J lost 6 bases, with 11 bases between them. CDR1 is MNHGY and CDR2 is SAAAGT in the germline V gene. CDR3 amino acids: CASSYSEGLKTQYF. CDR3 sequence (DNA): TGTGCCAGCAGTTACTCTGAGGGGTTGAAGACCCAGTACTTC.